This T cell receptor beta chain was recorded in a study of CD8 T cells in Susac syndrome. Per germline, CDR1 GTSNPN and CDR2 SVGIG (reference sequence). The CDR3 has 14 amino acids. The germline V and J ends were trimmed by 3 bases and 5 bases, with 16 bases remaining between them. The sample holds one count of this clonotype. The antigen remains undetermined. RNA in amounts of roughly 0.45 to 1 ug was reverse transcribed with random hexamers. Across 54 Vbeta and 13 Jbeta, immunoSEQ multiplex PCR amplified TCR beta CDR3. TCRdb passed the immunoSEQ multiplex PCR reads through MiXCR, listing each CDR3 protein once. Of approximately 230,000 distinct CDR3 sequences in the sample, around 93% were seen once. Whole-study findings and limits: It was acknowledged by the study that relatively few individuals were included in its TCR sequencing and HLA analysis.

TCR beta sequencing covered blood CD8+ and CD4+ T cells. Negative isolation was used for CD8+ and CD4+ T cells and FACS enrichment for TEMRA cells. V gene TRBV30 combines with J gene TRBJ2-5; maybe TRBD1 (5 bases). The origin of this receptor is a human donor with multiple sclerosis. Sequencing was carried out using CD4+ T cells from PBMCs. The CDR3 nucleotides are TGTGCCTGGAGACCTACAGGAGCTAGGGAGACCCAGTACTTC. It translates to CAWRPTGARETQYF.